What follows is one T cell receptor (beta chain) and its context. As yet, its antigen is unknown. This sample is part of a study of T-cell memory formation after mild COVID-19. In TCRdb, the 5' RACE reads were re-called with MiXCR into one record per CDR3 protein. The sample shows roughly 480,000 distinct CDR3 sequences, 20% to 25% of them seen only once. The CDR3 extends over 15 amino acids. The trim removed 6 bases at V and 5 bases at J, leaving 10 bases unmatched. Findings and caveats of the study: Clones which contracted sat mainly in CM and EM if CD4+, and in EMRA if CD8+. Clones contracting over day 15 to 85 were CD4/CD8 balanced, with later expanders leaning CD4+.

The source of this sequence is an adult woman who had mild COVID-19 (a few samples of this study predate the infection). Cell type and time point are not known. This rearrangement joins TRBV12-3 or TRBV12-4 to TRBJ2-3; TRBD2 matches 8 bases. The source material was PBMCs or a T cell subset sorted from them (not recorded which). CDR3 protein: CASSPGGASKDTQYF. CDR3 nucleotides: TGTGCCAGCAGCCCCGGGGGGGCGAGTAAAGATACGCAGTATTTT.